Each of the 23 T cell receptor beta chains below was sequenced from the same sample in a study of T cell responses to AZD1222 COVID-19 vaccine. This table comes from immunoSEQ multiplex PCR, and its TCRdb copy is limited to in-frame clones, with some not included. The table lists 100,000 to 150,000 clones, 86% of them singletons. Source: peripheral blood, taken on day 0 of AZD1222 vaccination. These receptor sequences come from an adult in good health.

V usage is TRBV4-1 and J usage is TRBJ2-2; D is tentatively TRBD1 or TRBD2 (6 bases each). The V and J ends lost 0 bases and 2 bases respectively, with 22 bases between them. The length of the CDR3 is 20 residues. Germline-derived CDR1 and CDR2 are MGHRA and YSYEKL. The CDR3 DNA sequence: TGCGCCAGCAGCCAAGACCGGCCAGGAAGGGGGGCGACCAACACCGGGGAGCTGTTTTTT. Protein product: CASSQDRPGRGATNTGELFF.

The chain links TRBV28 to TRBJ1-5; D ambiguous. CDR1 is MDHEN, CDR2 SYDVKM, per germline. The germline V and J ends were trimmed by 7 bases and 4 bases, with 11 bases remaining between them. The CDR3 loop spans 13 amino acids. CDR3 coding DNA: TGTGCCAGCACCAGACAATCTAATCAGCCCCAGCATTTT. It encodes CASTRQSNQPQHF.

The CDR3 nucleotides are TGTGCCAGCCAGGACAGGATGCAATCACCCCTCCACTTT. Amino acids: CASQDRMQSPLHF. The chain links TRBV6-5 to TRBJ1-6, with TRBD1 matching 7 bases. Germline CDR1 is MNHEY and CDR2 is SVGAGI. V shed 8 bases, J shed 10 bases, and the junction held 8 bases outside the gene matches. This CDR3 contains 13 residues.

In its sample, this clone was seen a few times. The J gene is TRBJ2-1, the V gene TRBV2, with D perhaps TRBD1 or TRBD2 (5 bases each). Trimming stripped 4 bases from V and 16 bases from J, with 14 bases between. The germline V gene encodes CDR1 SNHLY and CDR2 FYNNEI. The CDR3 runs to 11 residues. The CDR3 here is CASSVGRRSFF. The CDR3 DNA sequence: TGTGCCAGCAGTGTGGGACGGAGAAGCTTCTTC.

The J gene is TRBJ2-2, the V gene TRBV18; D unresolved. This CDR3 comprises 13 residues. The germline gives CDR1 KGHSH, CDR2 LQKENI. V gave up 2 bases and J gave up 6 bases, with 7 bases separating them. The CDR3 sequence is CASSPLRSGELFF. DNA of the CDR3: TGTGCCAGCTCACCATTGCGGTCCGGGGAGCTGTTTTTT. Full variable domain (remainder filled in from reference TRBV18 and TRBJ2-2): NAGVMQNPRHLVRRRGQEARLRCSPMKGHSHVYWYRQLPEEGLKFMVYLQKENIIDESGMPKERFSAEFPKEGPSILRIQQVVRGDSAAYFCASSPLRSGELFFGEGSRLTVL.

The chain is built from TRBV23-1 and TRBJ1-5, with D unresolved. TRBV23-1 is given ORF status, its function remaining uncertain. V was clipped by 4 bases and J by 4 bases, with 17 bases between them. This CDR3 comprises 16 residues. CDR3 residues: CASSLSRMGGNQPQHF. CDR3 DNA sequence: TGCGCCAGCAGTCTCTCCAGGATGGGCGGTAATCAGCCCCAGCATTTT.

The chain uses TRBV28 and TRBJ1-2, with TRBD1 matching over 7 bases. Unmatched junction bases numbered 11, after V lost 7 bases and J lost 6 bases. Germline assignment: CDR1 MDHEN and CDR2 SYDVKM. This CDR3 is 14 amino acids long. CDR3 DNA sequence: TGTGCCAGCACCCCTTCGGACAGGTATAATGGCTACACCTTC. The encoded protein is CASTPSDRYNGYTF.

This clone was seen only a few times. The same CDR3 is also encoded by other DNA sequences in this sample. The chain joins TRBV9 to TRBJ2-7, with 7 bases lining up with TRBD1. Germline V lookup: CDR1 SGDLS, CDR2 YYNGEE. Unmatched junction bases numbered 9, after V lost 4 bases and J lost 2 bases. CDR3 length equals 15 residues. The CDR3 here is CASSPIRDSPYEQYF. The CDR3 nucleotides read TGTGCCAGCAGCCCCATAAGGGACAGCCCCTACGAGCAGTACTTC.

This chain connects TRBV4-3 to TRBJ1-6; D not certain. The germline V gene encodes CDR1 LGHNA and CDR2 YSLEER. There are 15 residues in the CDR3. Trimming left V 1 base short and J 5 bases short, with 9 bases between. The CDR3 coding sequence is TGCGCCAGCAGCCAAGTAAGGCAGGATAATTCACCCCTCCACTTT. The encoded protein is CASSQVRQDNSPLHF.

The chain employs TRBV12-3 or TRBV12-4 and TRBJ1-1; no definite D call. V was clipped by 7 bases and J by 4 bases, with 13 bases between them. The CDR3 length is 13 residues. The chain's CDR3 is CASITAPGTEAFF. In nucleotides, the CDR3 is TGTGCCAGCATCACCGCCCCAGGCACTGAAGCTTTCTTT.

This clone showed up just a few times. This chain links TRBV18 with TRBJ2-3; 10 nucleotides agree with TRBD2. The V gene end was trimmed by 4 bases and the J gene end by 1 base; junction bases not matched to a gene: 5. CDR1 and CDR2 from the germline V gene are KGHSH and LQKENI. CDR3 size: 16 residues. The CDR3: CASSQFGTSGTDTQYF. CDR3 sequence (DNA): TGTGCCAGCTCACAGTTTGGGACTAGCGGCACAGATACGCAGTATTTT. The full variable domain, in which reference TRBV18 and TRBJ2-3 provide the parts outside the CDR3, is NAGVMQNPRHLVRRRGQEARLRCSPMKGHSHVYWYRQLPEEGLKFMVYLQKENIIDESGMPKERFSAEFPKEGPSILRIQQVVRGDSAAYFCASSQFGTSGTDTQYFGPGTRLTVL.

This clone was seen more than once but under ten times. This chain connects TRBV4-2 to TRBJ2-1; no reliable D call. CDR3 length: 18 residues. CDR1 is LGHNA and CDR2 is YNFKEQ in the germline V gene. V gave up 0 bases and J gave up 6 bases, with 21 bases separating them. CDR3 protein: CASSQDYAVGYTSNEQFF. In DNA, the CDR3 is TGTGCCAGCAGCCAAGATTATGCAGTTGGCTACACGAGCAATGAGCAGTTCTTC.

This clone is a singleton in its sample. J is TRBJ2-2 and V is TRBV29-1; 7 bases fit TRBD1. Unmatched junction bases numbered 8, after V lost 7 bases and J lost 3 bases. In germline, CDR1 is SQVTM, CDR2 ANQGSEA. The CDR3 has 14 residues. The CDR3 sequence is CSARDREYTGELFF. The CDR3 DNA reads TGCAGCGCTCGTGACAGGGAGTACACCGGGGAGCTGTTTTTT.

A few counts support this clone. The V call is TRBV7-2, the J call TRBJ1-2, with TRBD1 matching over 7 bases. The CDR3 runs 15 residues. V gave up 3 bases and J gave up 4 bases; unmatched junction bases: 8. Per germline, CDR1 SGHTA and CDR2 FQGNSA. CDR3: CASSFYGGGGYGYTF. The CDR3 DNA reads TGTGCCAGCAGCTTTTATGGAGGGGGCGGCTATGGCTACACCTTC.

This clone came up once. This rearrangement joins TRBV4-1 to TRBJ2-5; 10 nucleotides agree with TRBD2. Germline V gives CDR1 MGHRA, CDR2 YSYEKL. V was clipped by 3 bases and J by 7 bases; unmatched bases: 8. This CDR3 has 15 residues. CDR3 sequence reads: CASSQVTSGEATQYF. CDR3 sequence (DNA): TGCGCCAGCAGCCAGGTCACTAGCGGGGAAGCGACCCAGTACTTC.

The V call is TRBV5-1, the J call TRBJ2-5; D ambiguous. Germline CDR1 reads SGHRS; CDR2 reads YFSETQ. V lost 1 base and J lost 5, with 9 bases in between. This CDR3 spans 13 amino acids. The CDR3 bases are TGCGCCAGCAGCTTGCAAGGATTCGAGACCCAGTACTTC. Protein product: CASSLQGFETQYF.

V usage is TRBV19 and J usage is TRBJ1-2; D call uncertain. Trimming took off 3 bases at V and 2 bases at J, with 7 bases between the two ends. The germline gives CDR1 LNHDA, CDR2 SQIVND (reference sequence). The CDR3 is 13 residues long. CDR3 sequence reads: CASSMFLNYGYTF. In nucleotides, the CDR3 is TGTGCCAGTAGTATGTTCTTAAACTATGGCTACACCTTC.

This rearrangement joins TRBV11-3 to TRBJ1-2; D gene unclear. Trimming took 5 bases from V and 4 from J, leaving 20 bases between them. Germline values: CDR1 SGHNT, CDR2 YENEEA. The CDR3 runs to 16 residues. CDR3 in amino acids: CASSQEGRNRSYGYTF. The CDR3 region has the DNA TGTGCCAGCAGCCAAGAGGGCCGCAATAGGAGCTATGGCTACACCTTC.

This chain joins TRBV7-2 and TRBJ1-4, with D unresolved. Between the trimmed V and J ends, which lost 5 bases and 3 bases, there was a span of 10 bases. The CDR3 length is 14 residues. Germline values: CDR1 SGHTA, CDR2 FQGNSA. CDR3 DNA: TGTGCCAGCAGCAACTCATGGGCTAATGAAAAACTGTTTTTT. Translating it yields CASSNSWANEKLFF.

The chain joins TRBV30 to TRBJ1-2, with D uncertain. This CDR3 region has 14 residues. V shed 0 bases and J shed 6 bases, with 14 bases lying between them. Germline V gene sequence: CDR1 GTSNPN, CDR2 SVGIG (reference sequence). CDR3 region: CAWSVDSSRNGYTF. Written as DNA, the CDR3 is TGTGCCTGGAGTGTAGATTCCTCCCGGAATGGCTACACCTTC.

The CDR3 sequence is CASSTRDNNQPQHF. The CDR3 coding sequence is TGTGCCAGCAGTACCCGGGATAATAATCAGCCCCAGCATTTT. The V call is TRBV6-2 or TRBV6-3, the J call TRBJ1-5; no definite D call. Germline CDR1 is MNHEY and CDR2 is SVGEGT. The CDR3 contains 14 residues. Trimming removed 5 bases from V and 4 bases from J, with 12 bases in between.

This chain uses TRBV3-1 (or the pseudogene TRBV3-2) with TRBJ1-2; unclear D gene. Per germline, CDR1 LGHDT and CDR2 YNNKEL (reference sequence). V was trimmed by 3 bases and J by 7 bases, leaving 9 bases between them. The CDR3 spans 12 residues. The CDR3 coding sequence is TGTGCCAGCAGCCAGGGATCGCGTGGCTACACCTTC. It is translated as CASSQGSRGYTF.

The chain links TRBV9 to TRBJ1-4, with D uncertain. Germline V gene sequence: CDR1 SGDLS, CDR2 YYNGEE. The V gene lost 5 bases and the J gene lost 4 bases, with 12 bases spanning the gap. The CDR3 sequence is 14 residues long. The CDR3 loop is CASSGPVSNEKLFF. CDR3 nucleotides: TGTGCCAGCAGTGGACCAGTGAGTAATGAAAAACTGTTTTTT. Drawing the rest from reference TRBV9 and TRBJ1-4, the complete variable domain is DSGVTQTPKHLITATGQRVTLRCSPRSGDLSVYWYQQSLDQGLQFLIQYYNGEERAKGNILERFSAQQFPDLHSELNLSSLELGDSALYFCASSGPVSNEKLFFGSGTQLSVL.